The clone carrying this TCR beta chain was detected once. Germline V CDR1 and CDR2: SEHNR, FQNEAQ (reference sequence). Between the trimmed V and J ends, which lost 4 bases and 5 bases, there was a span of 15 bases. This CDR3 is built from 15 residues. These data come from a study of T cell changes during pregnancy in multiple sclerosis. The table came from immunoSEQ multiplex PCR; TCRdb's copy has only in-frame clones and leaves some out. Of some 30,000 clones in the sample, 75% to 95% are singletons; the top ten hold about 3.9%. The material was CD8+ T cells from peripheral blood mononuclear cells, obtained in the second trimester of pregnancy. The V call is TRBV7-9, the J call TRBJ1-5, with no clear D. The TCR originated in a female donor in good health, enrolled as a control in a pregnancy study. The CDR3 loop reads CASSSGGEEYQPQHF. The CDR3 region has the DNA TGTGCCAGCAGCTCGGGCGGGGAGGAGTATCAGCCCCAGCATTTT.